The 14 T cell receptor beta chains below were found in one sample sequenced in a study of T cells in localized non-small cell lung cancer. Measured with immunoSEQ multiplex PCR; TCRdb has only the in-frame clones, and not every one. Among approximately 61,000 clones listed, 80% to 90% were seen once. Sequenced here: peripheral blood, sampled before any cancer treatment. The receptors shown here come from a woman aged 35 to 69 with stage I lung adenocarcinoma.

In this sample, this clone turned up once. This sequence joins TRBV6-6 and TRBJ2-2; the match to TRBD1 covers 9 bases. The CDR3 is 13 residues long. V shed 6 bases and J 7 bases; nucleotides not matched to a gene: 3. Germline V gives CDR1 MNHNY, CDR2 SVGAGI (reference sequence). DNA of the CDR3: TGTGCCAGCAGGTGGACAGGGGTCGGGGAGCTGTTTTTT. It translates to CASRWTGVGELFF.

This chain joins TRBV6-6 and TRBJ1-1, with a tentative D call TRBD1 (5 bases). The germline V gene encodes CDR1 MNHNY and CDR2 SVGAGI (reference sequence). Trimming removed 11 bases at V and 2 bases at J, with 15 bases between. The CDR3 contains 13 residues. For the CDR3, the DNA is TGTGCCGCCTCCGCAGGGCGAAACACTGAAGCTTTCTTT. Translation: CAASAGRNTEAFF.

CDR3 bases: TGTGCCAGCAGTTTTATCCCAACAGGGATCGAAAAACTGTTTTTT. This sequence encodes CASSFIPTGIEKLFF. The chain is built from TRBV28 and TRBJ1-4, with D possibly being TRBD1 (6 bases). Trimming cost V 3 bases and J 8 bases, with 16 bases left between them. The CDR3 is 15 amino acids. Germline assignment: CDR1 MDHEN and CDR2 SYDVKM.

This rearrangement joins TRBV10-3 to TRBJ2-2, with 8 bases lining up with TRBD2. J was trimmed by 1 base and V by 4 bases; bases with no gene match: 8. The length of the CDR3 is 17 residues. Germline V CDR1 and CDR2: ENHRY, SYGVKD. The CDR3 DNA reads TGTGCCATCAGTGGAATGGCGGGGGGCGAGAACACCGGGGAGCTGTTTTTT. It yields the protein CAISGMAGGENTGELFF.

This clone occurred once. The CDR3 bases are TGTGCCAGCAGTCCAAGGGCCCTGAACACTGAAGCTTTCTTT. This translates into CASSPRALNTEAFF. The rearrangement links TRBV6-6 to TRBJ1-1; D unresolved. Germline V CDR1 and CDR2: MNHNY, SVGAGI (reference sequence). CDR3 length equals 14 residues. V gave up 5 bases and J gave up 0 bases, with 10 bases separating them.

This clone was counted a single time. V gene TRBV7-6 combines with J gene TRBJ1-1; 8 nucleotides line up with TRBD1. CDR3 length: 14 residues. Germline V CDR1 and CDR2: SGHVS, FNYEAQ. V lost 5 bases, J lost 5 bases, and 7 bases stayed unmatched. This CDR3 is CASSTIRQGTEAFF. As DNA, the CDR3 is TGTGCCAGCAGCACCATCCGACAGGGGACTGAAGCTTTCTTT.

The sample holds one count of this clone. CDR3 DNA sequence: TGTGCCAGCAGCCCGCTTGAGGCAGGCCTTTGTGATTCACCCCTCCACTTT. It codes for CASSPLEAGLCDSPLHF. The chain recombines TRBV7-3 with TRBJ1-6; D call uncertain. The CDR3 runs to 17 residues. Germline V gives CDR1 SGHTA, CDR2 FQGTGA. V gave up 5 bases and J gave up 8 bases, with 22 bases separating them. Together with reference TRBV7-3 and TRBJ1-6, the CDR3 gives the full variable domain: GAGVSQTPSNKVTEKGKYVELRCDPISGHTALYWYRQSLGQGPEFLIYFQGTGAADDSGLPNDRFFAVRPEGSVSTLKIQRTERGDSAVYLCASSPLEAGLCDSPLHFGNGTRLTVT.

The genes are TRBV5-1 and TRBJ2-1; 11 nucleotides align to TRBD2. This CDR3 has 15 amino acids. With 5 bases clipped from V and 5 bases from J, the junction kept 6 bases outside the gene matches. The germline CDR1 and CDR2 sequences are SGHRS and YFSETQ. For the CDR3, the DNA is TGCGCCAGCAGTTCCGGGACTAGCGGAAACAATGAGCAGTTCTTC. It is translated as CASSSGTSGNNEQFF.

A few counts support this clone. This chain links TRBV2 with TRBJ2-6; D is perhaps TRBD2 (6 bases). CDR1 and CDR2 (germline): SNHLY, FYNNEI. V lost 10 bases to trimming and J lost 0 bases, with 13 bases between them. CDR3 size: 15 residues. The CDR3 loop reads CAKGGAISGANVLTF. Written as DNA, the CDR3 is TGTGCCAAAGGAGGGGCCATCTCTGGGGCCAACGTCCTGACTTTC. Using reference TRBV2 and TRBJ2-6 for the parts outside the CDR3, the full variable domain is EPEVTQTPSHQVTQMGQEVILRCVPISNHLYFYWYRQILGQKVEFLVSFYNNEISEKSEIFDDQFSVERPDGSNFTLKIRSTKLEDSAMYFCAKGGAISGANVLTFGAGSRLTVL.

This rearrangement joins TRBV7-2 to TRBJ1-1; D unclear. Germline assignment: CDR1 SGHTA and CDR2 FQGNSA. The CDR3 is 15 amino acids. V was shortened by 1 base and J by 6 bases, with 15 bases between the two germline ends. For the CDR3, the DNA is TGTGCCAGCAGCTTAGTTGTGGGGAATAAGGCTGAAGCTTTCTTT. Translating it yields CASSLVVGNKAEAFF.

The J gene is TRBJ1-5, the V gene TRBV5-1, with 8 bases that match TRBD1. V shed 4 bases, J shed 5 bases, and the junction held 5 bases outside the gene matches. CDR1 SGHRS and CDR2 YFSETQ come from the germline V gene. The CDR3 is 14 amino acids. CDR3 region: CASSPDRGDQPQHF. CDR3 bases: TGCGCCAGCAGCCCCGACAGGGGAGATCAGCCCCAGCATTTT.

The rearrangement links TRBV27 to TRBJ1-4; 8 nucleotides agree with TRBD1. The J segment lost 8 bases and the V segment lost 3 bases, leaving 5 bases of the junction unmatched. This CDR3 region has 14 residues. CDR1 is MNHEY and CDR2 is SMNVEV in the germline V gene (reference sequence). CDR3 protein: CASSLTGANEKLFF. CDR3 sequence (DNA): TGTGCCAGCAGTTTGACAGGGGCCAACGAAAAACTGTTTTTT.

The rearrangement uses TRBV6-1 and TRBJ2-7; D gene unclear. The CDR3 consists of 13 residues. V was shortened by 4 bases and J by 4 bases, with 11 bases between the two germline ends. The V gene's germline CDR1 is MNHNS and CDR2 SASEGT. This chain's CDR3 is CASSASYTYEQYF. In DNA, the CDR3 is TGTGCCAGCAGTGCTTCCTACACGTACGAGCAGTACTTC.

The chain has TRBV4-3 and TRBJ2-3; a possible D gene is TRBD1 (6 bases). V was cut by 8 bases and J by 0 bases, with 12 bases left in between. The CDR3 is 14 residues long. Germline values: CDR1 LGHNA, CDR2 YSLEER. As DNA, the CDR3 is TGCGCCAGCGCAGGACAGCCAAGCACAGATACGCAGTATTTT. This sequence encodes CASAGQPSTDTQYF.